Following are 4 T cell receptor beta chains from one sample sequenced in a study of cytomegalovirus exposure and HLA in healthy donors. The PCR used 60 Vbeta and 13 Jbeta primers. Data came from immunoSEQ multiplex PCR; TCRdb stores just in-frame clones and leaves some out. This repertoire shows around 140,000 clones, approximately 84% found once; its top ten account for about 1.5%. Input material: PBMCs. Every receptor here comes from a woman between 18 and 29 years old in good health and CMV-seronegative.

The DNA for the CDR3 is TGCGCCAGCAGCTTAAGAGGAAATGCGAACACCGGGGAGCTGTTTTTT. Translation gives CASSLRGNANTGELFF. J is TRBJ2-2 and V is TRBV5-1, with unresolved D. The CDR3 sequence is 16 residues long. The germline gives CDR1 SGHRS, CDR2 YFSETQ. The ends were cut back, 2 bases at V and 0 bases at J, with 11 bases in the middle. The variable domain in full, completed from reference TRBV5-1 and TRBJ2-2, reads KAGVTQTPRYLIKTRGQQVTLSCSPISGHRSVSWYQQTPGQGLQFLFEYFSETQRNKGNFPGRFSGRQFSNSRSEMNVSTLELGDSALYLCASSLRGNANTGELFFGEGSRLTVL.

J is TRBJ2-7 and V is TRBV25-1; D ambiguous. Trimming pared 5 bases from V and 5 bases from J, leaving 4 bases between. This CDR3 contains 10 residues. Germline CDR1 MGHDK, CDR2 SYGVNS. CDR3 coding DNA: TGTGCCAGCAGTAGCCACGAGCAGTACTTC. This codes for CASSSHEQYF.

V usage is TRBV5-5 and J usage is TRBJ2-1; weak D call: TRBD1 (5 bases). Trimming took off 4 bases at V and 6 bases at J, with 11 bases between the two ends. This CDR3 contains 13 residues. CDR1 is SGHKS, CDR2 YYEKEE, per germline (reference sequence). The CDR3 loop reads CASSRGVSNEQFF. CDR3 in DNA: TGTGCCAGCAGCAGGGGCGTGTCCAATGAGCAGTTCTTC.

The chain carries TRBV5-1 and TRBJ2-1; a possible D gene is TRBD2 (6 bases). Trimming cost V 3 bases and J 7 bases, with 17 bases left between them. Per the germline V gene, CDR1 is SGHRS and CDR2 is YFSETQ. This CDR3 is built from 15 residues. CDR3 DNA sequence: TGCGCCAGCAGCTACGGGACTGCTGTGGGTAATGAGCAGTTCTTC. It specifies CASSYGTAVGNEQFF. Supplemented by reference TRBV5-1 and TRBJ2-1, the full variable domain reads KAGVTQTPRYLIKTRGQQVTLSCSPISGHRSVSWYQQTPGQGLQFLFEYFSETQRNKGNFPGRFSGRQFSNSRSEMNVSTLELGDSALYLCASSYGTAVGNEQFFGPGTRLTVL.